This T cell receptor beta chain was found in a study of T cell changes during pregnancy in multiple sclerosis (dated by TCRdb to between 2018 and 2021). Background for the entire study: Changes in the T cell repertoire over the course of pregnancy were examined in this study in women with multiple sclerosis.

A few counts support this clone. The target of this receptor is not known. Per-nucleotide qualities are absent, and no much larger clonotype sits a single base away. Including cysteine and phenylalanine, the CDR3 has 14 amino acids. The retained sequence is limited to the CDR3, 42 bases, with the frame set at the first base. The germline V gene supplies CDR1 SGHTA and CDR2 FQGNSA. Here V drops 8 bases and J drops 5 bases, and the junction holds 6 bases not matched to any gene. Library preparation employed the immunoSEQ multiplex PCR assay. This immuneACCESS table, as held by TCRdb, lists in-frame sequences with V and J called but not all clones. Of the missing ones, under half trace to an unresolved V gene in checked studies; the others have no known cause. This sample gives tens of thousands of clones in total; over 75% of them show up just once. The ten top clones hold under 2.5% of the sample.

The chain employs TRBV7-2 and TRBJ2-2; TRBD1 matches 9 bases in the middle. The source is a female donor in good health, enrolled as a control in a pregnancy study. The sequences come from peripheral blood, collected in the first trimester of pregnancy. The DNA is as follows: TGTGCCAGCGTCTTACAGGGGGCGACCGGGGAGCTGTTTTTT. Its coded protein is CASVLQGATGELFF.